The table lists the clone carrying this T cell receptor beta chain with a few counts. Its antigen is unidentified. This sample was taken from a study of T cell repertoires in cytomegalovirus infection. Across the whole study: Peptides in the study included HLA-C-restricted and HLA-B-restricted CMV epitopes. Public TCR beta signatures provided an indication of both CMV infection and a matching HLA type. Study findings and constraints: Cumulated frequencies of public TCR beta families served to identify carriers of CMV plus the relevant HLA. The response measured ex vivo was dominated by TCR beta clonotypes (HLA-C-restricted and CMV-specific).

This CDR3 contains 12 residues. V lost 10 bases to trimming and J lost 7 bases, with 16 bases between them. MiXCR, run by TCRdb on the reads, gives a single entry per CDR3 protein. The data contain 300,000 to 400,000 distinct CDR3 sequences, about 29% of them singletons. This clonotype was obtained from a human donor in good health (CMV status not recorded). Some clones in this sample may be carry-over from other donors' samples. The J gene is TRBJ1-2, the V gene TRBV12-3 or TRBV12-4; weak D call: TRBD1 (5 bases). Here the sequenced sample was cultured PBMCs, taken from culture after CMV antigen stimulation. CDR3 coding DNA: TGTGCCACGAAGATGGGGCCGGGTGGCTACACCTTC. Amino acids: CATKMGPGGYTF.